Below, 28 T cell receptor beta chains from the same sample are listed, as sequenced in a study of blood T cells in healthy people across ages. Sample-barcoded 5' priming and a J-beta primer mix drove a second PCR of roughly 6 to 12 cycles. TCRdb ran MiXCR on the 5' RACE reads and lists one entry per CDR3 protein. Of under 800,000 distinct CDR3 sequences in the sample, under 25% were seen once. Sequencing was carried out using blood. The receptors were sampled from a man between 65 and 85 years old in good health.

This rearrangement joins TRBV3-1 to TRBJ2-7; D is possibly TRBD2 (5 bases). CDR1 and CDR2 (germline): LGHDT, YNNKEL (reference sequence). CDR3 length: 13 amino acids. V was trimmed by 3 bases and J by 7 bases, leaving 13 bases between them. CDR3 sequence: CASSQTEGGEQYF. CDR3 DNA sequence: TGTGCCAGCAGCCAGACCGAGGGTGGAGAGCAGTACTTC.

The sample holds a few counts of this clonotype. This chain uses TRBV5-1 with TRBJ1-4; D is undetermined. The CDR3 consists of 14 residues. Germline CDR1 is SGHRS and CDR2 is YFSETQ. V was cut by 4 bases and J by 0 bases, with 7 bases left in between. CDR3 residues: CASSTTPTNEKLFF. The CDR3 DNA reads as TGCGCCAGCAGCACCACACCAACTAATGAAAAACTGTTTTTT.

This clonotype has ten or more counts. The chain couples TRBV7-2 to TRBJ2-3; D gene uncertain. The CDR3 loop spans 14 amino acids. Germline CDR1 reads SGHTA; CDR2 reads FQGNSA. Trimming took off 5 bases at V and 3 bases at J, with 12 bases between the two ends. The CDR3 nucleotides read TGTGCCAGCAGCCTCGCGAGGCGTACAGATACGCAGTATTTT. This sequence encodes CASSLARRTDTQYF.

This clonotype has just a few counts. The rearrangement joins TRBV6-6 to TRBJ2-5; D is unclear. This CDR3 has 12 amino acids. From germline, CDR1 is MNHNY and CDR2 SVGAGI (reference sequence). V was clipped by 5 bases and J by 11 bases, with 15 bases between them. CDR3 nucleotide sequence: TGTGCCAGCAGTCCGTCGCTAGTGGAGCAGTACTTC. This codes for CASSPSLVEQYF.

This clonotype was seen repeatedly, ten times or more. The J gene is TRBJ1-1, the V gene TRBV7-2; D gene uncertain. Trimming pared 4 bases from V and 11 bases from J, leaving 17 bases between. CDR3 length: 13 residues. Germline V gene sequence: CDR1 SGHTA, CDR2 FQGNSA. The chain's CDR3 is CASSSSEGMRAFF. Written as DNA, the CDR3 is TGTGCCAGCAGCTCATCCGAGGGAATGAGGGCTTTCTTT.

In its sample, this clonotype was seen many times. The rearrangement joins TRBV15 to TRBJ2-1, with 10 bases fitting TRBD1. Unmatched junction bases numbered 5, after V lost 6 bases and J lost 3 bases. Germline V gives CDR1 LNHNV, CDR2 YYDKDF (reference sequence). This CDR3 spans 15 amino acids. CDR3 DNA: TGTGCCACCAGTAGGGACAGGGGAAACTACAATGAGCAGTTCTTC. This translates into CATSRDRGNYNEQFF.

The sample holds one count of this clonotype. The rearrangement joins TRBV2 to TRBJ2-4; a possible D gene is TRBD2 (6 bases). CDR3 length: 15 residues. V was shortened by 6 bases and J by 6 bases, with 18 bases between the two germline ends. Germline lookup yields CDR1 SNHLY and CDR2 FYNNEI. CDR3 nucleotides: TGTGCCAGCAGGGACGGGAGAACCCAGGCAAACATTCAGTACTTC. Translating it yields CASRDGRTQANIQYF.

The chain combines TRBV7-2 with TRBJ1-1; D gene ambiguous. The CDR3 sequence is 13 residues long. V was shortened by 6 bases and J by 9 bases, with 17 bases between the two germline ends. Germline V gene data show CDR1 as SGHTA and CDR2 as FQGNSA. The CDR3 nucleotides are TGTGCCAGCAGTTCACGGACTGAGCTAAAAGCTTTCTTT. Translating it yields CASSSRTELKAFF.

This rearrangement joins TRBV20-1 to TRBJ2-5; no clear D gene. Looked up from germline, CDR1 is DFQATT and CDR2 is SNEGSKA (reference sequence). Deletions cut 1 base from V and 1 base from J, with 7 bases between. There are 13 residues in the CDR3. Here the CDR3 DNA reads TGCAGTGCTAGAGCTGGCTTCCAAGAGACCCAGTACTTC. Amino acids: CSARAGFQETQYF.

Points on this clonotype: With a much larger clone just one base away, this may be a read error. The gene calls are TRBV15 and TRBJ2-5; the D is unclear. The J call is uncertain, as TRBJ2-7 better fits the DNA end. The germline CDR1 and CDR2 sequences are LNHNV and YYDKDF (reference sequence). The CDR3 is 13 amino acids. The chain's CDR3 is CATSRDALYEQYF. CDR3 bases: TGTGCCACCAGCAGAGATGCCCTCTACGAGCAGTACTTC.

Points on this clonotype: Mismatch with germline at one junction end may stem from a read error. The chain joins TRBV7-3 to TRBJ2-3; TRBD2 aligns across 10 bases. This CDR3 spans 15 amino acids. CDR1 and CDR2 from the germline V gene are SGHTA and FQGTGA. CDR3 amino acids: CASSPAGGGADMQYF. As DNA, the CDR3 is TGTGCCAGCAGCCCAGCGGGGGGGGGCGCAGATATGCAGTATTTT.

The V and J genes are TRBV3-1 and TRBJ1-2, with D perhaps TRBD1 (5 bases). Germline V gives CDR1 LGHDT, CDR2 YNNKEL (reference sequence). The CDR3 extends over 16 amino acids. V was pared by 1 base and J by 2 bases, with 14 bases between. CDR3 in DNA: TGTGCCAGCAGCCAAGGGTCGGGGGTTATGAACTATGGCTACACCTTC. Encoded protein: CASSQGSGVMNYGYTF. Based on the CDR3 plus reference TRBV3-1 and TRBJ1-2, the full variable domain is DTAVSQTPKYLVTQMGNDKSIKCEQNLGHDTMYWYKQDSKKFLKIMFSYNNKELIINETVPNRFSPKSPDKAHLNLHINSLELGDSAVYFCASSQGSGVMNYGYTFGSGTRLTVV.

The rearrangement uses TRBV20-1 and TRBJ2-1; tentative D call: TRBD1 (6 bases). The CDR3 loop spans 14 amino acids. Germline CDR1 reads DFQATT; CDR2 reads SNEGSKA (reference sequence). Trimming removed 3 bases at V and 9 bases at J, with 18 bases between. CDR3 sequence: CSASWGTRVFEQFF. CDR3 bases: TGCAGTGCTAGTTGGGGGACACGGGTGTTTGAGCAGTTCTTC.

The rearrangement links TRBV5-1 to TRBJ2-3; 9 bases agree with TRBD1. The junction had 6 bases not matched to a gene; V was cut back by 4 bases and J by 3 bases. Looked up from germline, CDR1 is SGHRS and CDR2 is YFSETQ. CDR3 length: 15 residues. The chain's CDR3 is CASSAGQGQTDTQYF. The CDR3 region has the DNA TGCGCCAGCAGCGCGGGACAGGGCCAGACAGATACGCAGTATTTT.

This clonotype was counted only a few times. J is TRBJ2-3 and V is TRBV15, with a weak D call TRBD2 (5 bases). The V gene's germline CDR1 is LNHNV and CDR2 YYDKDF (reference sequence). There are 15 residues in the CDR3. Trimming shortened V by 6 bases and J by 6 bases, and 19 bases separated the two germline ends. The CDR3 here is CATSLDPARGDTQYF. CDR3 nucleotide sequence: TGTGCCACCAGTTTGGATCCGGCCCGAGGGGATACGCAGTATTTT.

This clonotype was seen ten or more times. J is TRBJ1-5 and V is TRBV28; 8 bases fit TRBD1. The germline CDR1 and CDR2 sequences are MDHEN and SYDVKM. V lost 8 bases and J lost 6; bases outside the gene matches: 9. The CDR3 is 14 amino acids. CDR3 region: CASSPGGAVQPQHF. The CDR3, as DNA: TGTGCCAGCTCCCCAGGGGGCGCGGTTCAGCCCCAGCATTTT.

The count of this clonotype is one. The genes are TRBV30 and TRBJ2-2, with a tentative D call TRBD2 (6 bases). V was trimmed by 2 bases and J by 6 bases, leaving 19 bases between them. The CDR3 is made up of 16 amino acids. Germline values: CDR1 GTSNPN, CDR2 SVGIG (reference sequence). CDR3 protein: CAWSTTGSGVPGELFF. The CDR3 region has the DNA TGTGCCTGGAGTACCACGGGTAGCGGAGTCCCCGGGGAGCTGTTTTTT.

This chain joins TRBV5-1 and TRBJ2-4, with TRBD2 matching 7 bases. V was clipped by 0 bases and J by 4 bases; unmatched bases: 13. The CDR3 spans 18 residues. The V gene's germline CDR1 is SGHRS and CDR2 YFSETQ. CDR3 residues: CASSLGYETGGPKNIQYF. The CDR3 DNA follows: TGCGCCAGCAGCTTGGGATACGAGACGGGGGGACCTAAAAACATTCAGTACTTC.

The V and J genes are TRBV28 and TRBJ2-4, with 8 bases identical to TRBD2. The CDR3 contains 13 residues. CDR1 is MDHEN, CDR2 SYDVKM, per germline. V shed 5 bases, J shed 6 bases, and the junction held 3 bases outside the gene matches. The CDR3, as DNA: TGTGCCAGCAGTGCCGGGACTAGAAACATTCAGTACTTC. This translates into CASSAGTRNIQYF.

This clonotype was detected only a few times. This chain uses TRBV5-1 with TRBJ2-3; 9 positions agree with TRBD1. Germline CDR1 and CDR2: SGHRS and YFSETQ. The CDR3 spans 16 residues. V shed 4 bases and J 4 bases; nucleotides not matched to a gene: 10. DNA of the CDR3: TGCGCCAGCAGCCTTCGGACAGGGGAGGTCCCAGATACGCAGTATTTT. It is translated as CASSLRTGEVPDTQYF.

This clonotype was picked up many times. This sequence joins TRBV25-1 and TRBJ2-7; TRBD2 matches at 8 bases. J lost 5 bases, V lost 7 bases, and 7 bases had no gene match. The CDR3 has 13 amino acids. Germline CDR1 MGHDK, CDR2 SYGVNS. The CDR3 DNA is TGTGCCAGCACCTCGGGAGGGCAGAACGAGCAGTACTTC. Protein product: CASTSGGQNEQYF.

J is TRBJ2-1 and V is TRBV9; D uncertain. The CDR3 spans 19 residues. V gave up 0 bases and J gave up 4 bases, with 23 bases separating them. Germline V gives CDR1 SGDLS, CDR2 YYNGEE. The CDR3 spells CASSVGADFGVGVYNEQFF. The CDR3, as DNA: TGTGCCAGCAGCGTAGGGGCAGATTTTGGGGTGGGCGTATACAATGAGCAGTTCTTC.

Many counts were recorded for this clonotype. The CDR3 reads CASSLGDRVSEQYF. In nucleotides, the CDR3 is TGTGCCAGCAGCTTAGGTGACAGGGTATCCGAGCAGTACTTC. The chain combines TRBV7-8 with TRBJ2-7, with 7 positions matching TRBD1. The CDR3 is 14 amino acids. Germline V gives CDR1 SGHVS, CDR2 FQNEAQ. The V gene end was trimmed by 1 base and the J gene end by 6 bases; junction bases not matched to a gene: 6.

This clonotype has only a few counts. The rearrangement joins TRBV6-2 or TRBV6-3 to TRBJ2-7; 9 bases map to TRBD1. Germline loops: CDR1 MNHEY, CDR2 SVGEGT. The CDR3 is 13 residues long. Trimming cost V 8 bases and J 5 bases; bases outside gene matches: 7. CDR3 sequence: CASVRDRAHEQYF. The CDR3 nucleotides are TGTGCCAGCGTTCGGGACAGGGCCCACGAGCAGTACTTC.

This rearrangement joins TRBV20-1 to TRBJ2-3, with TRBD1 matching over 10 bases. V lost 6 bases to trimming and J lost 3 bases; unmatched junction nucleotides: 9. CDR3 length equals 15 residues. Germline CDR1 reads DFQATT; CDR2 reads SNEGSKA (reference sequence). This CDR3 is CSAPDRGRGTDTQYF. The CDR3 bases are TGCAGTGCCCCTGACAGGGGGCGAGGTACAGATACGCAGTATTTT.

The chain combines TRBV9 with TRBJ2-2; TRBD2 matches 12 bases. CDR3 length: 15 residues. Germline lookup yields CDR1 SGDLS and CDR2 YYNGEE. V dropped 0 bases and J dropped 6; count of bases not matched to a gene: 0. CDR3 bases: TGTGCCAGCAGCGTAGGACTAGCGGGAGCCGGGGAGCTGTTTTTT. As protein: CASSVGLAGAGELFF.

CDR3 sequence: CSARAGQLLAGELFF. CDR3 nucleotide sequence: TGCAGTGCTAGGGCAGGGCAGTTACTGGCCGGGGAGCTGTTTTTT. The chain is built from TRBV20-1 and TRBJ2-2; D is perhaps TRBD1 (5 bases). The CDR3 is 15 residues long. Germline V CDR1 and CDR2: DFQATT, SNEGSKA (reference sequence). The V gene lost 3 bases and the J gene lost 6 bases, with 17 bases spanning the gap.

This chain links TRBV27 with TRBJ2-7, with unresolved D. Germline lookup yields CDR1 MNHEY and CDR2 SMNVEV (reference sequence). The CDR3 runs to 11 residues. V lost 8 bases and J 3 bases, leaving 8 bases between the germline ends. This CDR3 is CASGISYEQYF. DNA for the CDR3: TGTGCCAGCGGGATCAGCTACGAGCAGTACTTC.